These 20 T cell receptor beta chains were all obtained from the same sample, sequenced in a study of T-cell memory formation after mild COVID-19. TCRdb re-derived calls from the 5' RACE reads in MiXCR, one entry per CDR3 protein. The sample lists under 150,000 distinct CDR3 sequences; 15% to 20% were seen once. The source material was PBMCs or a T cell subset sorted from them (not recorded which). These receptors came from an adult woman who had mild COVID-19 (a few samples of this study predate the infection). Cell type and time point are not known.

This clonotype came up a few times. This chain joins TRBV6-6 and TRBJ2-1, with 7 bases aligning to TRBD2. Germline V gene lookup returns CDR1 MNHNY and CDR2 SVGAGI (reference sequence). Unmatched junction bases numbered 15, after V lost 6 bases and J lost 7 bases. CDR3 length: 16 amino acids. The DNA for the CDR3 is TGTGCCAGCAGGACCTGGGAGGCGGGGGATAAGAATGAGCAGTTCTTC. Translating it yields CASRTWEAGDKNEQFF.

There are a few counts of this clonotype. V gene TRBV29-1 combines with J gene TRBJ1-1; D call uncertain. The V and J ends lost 5 bases and 7 bases respectively, with 14 bases between them. CDR1 and CDR2 (germline): SQVTM, ANQGSEA. This CDR3 has 12 residues. In DNA, the CDR3 is TGCAGCGTTCACGGGAACGGGAATGAAGCTTTCTTT. Its protein is CSVHGNGNEAFF. Full variable domain (rest looked up from reference TRBV29-1 and TRBJ1-1): SAVISQKPSRDICQRGTSLTIQCQVDSQVTMMFWYRQQPGQSLTLIATANQGSEATYESGFVIDKFPISRPNLTFSTLTVSNMSPEDSSIYLCSVHGNGNEAFFGQGTRLTVV.

This clonotype turned up a few times. The CDR3, as DNA: TGTGCCAGCAGCCGGACAGGGTTAAAAAACATTCAGTACTTC. It is translated as CASSRTGLKNIQYF. The rearrangement uses TRBV3-1 and TRBJ2-4; 8 bases are a match to TRBD1. The CDR3 spans 14 residues. Germline-derived CDR1 and CDR2 are LGHDT and YNNKEL (reference sequence). Unmatched junction bases numbered 3, after V lost 4 bases and J lost 4 bases.

This clonotype has only a few counts. The chain carries TRBV2 and TRBJ1-1; D gene ambiguous. The V end was cut by 8 bases, the J end by 2 bases, with 9 bases between. The V gene's germline CDR1 is SNHLY and CDR2 FYNNEI. The CDR3 consists of 12 residues. The CDR3 DNA sequence: TGTGCCAGCCGCCCAGTTAACACTGAAGCTTTCTTT. Its protein is CASRPVNTEAFF.

This clonotype came up a few times. The chain recombines TRBV12-3 or TRBV12-4 with TRBJ2-1; the D is unclear. The V end was cut by 8 bases, the J end by 8 bases, with 13 bases between. The CDR3 runs to 12 residues. CDR3 in DNA: TGTGCCAGCTGTCCGAGTGTCCATGAGCAGTTCTTC. Amino acids: CASCPSVHEQFF.

The chain carries TRBV3-1 and TRBJ1-1; D is unclear. Germline-derived CDR1 and CDR2 are LGHDT and YNNKEL (reference sequence). This CDR3 has 14 amino acids. Trimming pared 2 bases from V and 2 bases from J, leaving 9 bases between. The CDR3 reads CASSQQNSNTEAFF. Written as DNA, the CDR3 is TGTGCCAGCAGCCAACAGAACTCCAACACTGAAGCTTTCTTT.

Many counts were recorded for this clonotype. This chain connects TRBV20-1 to TRBJ2-1; D gene unclear. Trimming cost V 5 bases and J 5 bases, with 19 bases left between them. This CDR3 spans 15 amino acids. The germline gives CDR1 DFQATT, CDR2 SNEGSKA (reference sequence). This CDR3 is CSAPTEPTKNNEQFF. Written as DNA, the CDR3 is TGCAGTGCTCCTACGGAGCCCACGAAAAACAATGAGCAGTTCTTC.

The J gene is TRBJ2-2, the V gene TRBV4-2, with D possibly matching TRBD2 (5 bases). The CDR3 runs to 16 residues. The V end was cut by 0 bases, the J end by 4 bases, with 12 bases between. Germline V lookup: CDR1 LGHNA, CDR2 YNFKEQ. The CDR3 loop is CASSQDWGDGTGELFF. The CDR3 bases are TGTGCCAGCAGCCAAGATTGGGGAGACGGCACCGGGGAGCTGTTTTTT.

This clonotype was picked up a small number of times. CDR3: CASSNSDGYTF. In nucleotides, the CDR3 is TGCGCCAGCAGTAACAGTGACGGCTACACCTTC. V usage is TRBV5-1 and J usage is TRBJ1-2; no clear D gene. The CDR3 totals 11 residues. Per the germline V gene, CDR1 is SGHRS and CDR2 is YFSETQ. Trimming took 5 bases from V and 8 from J, leaving 10 bases between them.

This clonotype was counted between two and nine times. The chain couples TRBV5-4 to TRBJ2-3; 7 positions match TRBD2. Unmatched junction bases numbered 4, after V lost 2 bases and J lost 1 base. This CDR3 region has 15 residues. In germline, CDR1 is SGHNT, CDR2 YYREEE (reference sequence). CDR3 sequence reads: CASSFVGGGTDTQYF. DNA of the CDR3: TGTGCCAGCAGCTTTGTTGGGGGGGGCACAGATACGCAGTATTTT.

This clonotype was seen more than once but under ten times. The rearrangement links TRBV20-1 to TRBJ1-6; 12 bases align to TRBD1. In germline, CDR1 is DFQATT, CDR2 SNEGSKA (reference sequence). The CDR3 loop spans 18 amino acids. V was pared by 0 bases and J by 9 bases, with 12 bases of the junction left unmatched. The CDR3 protein is CSARDPGGQGANSSPLHF. The CDR3 bases are TGCAGTGCTAGAGATCCTGGGGGACAGGGGGCGAACAGTTCACCCCTCCACTTT.

The chain employs TRBV4-1 and TRBJ2-1; 11 bases agree with TRBD2. Losses at the gene ends were 1 base for V and 8 bases for J; bases not matched to a gene: 4. Germline V CDR1 and CDR2: MGHRA, YSYEKL. This CDR3 has 15 amino acids. The CDR3 region has the DNA TGCGCCAGCAGCCAAGTTGGACTAGCGGGCGATGAGCAGTTCTTC. Its protein product is CASSQVGLAGDEQFF.

The table lists this clonotype with a few counts. V and J are TRBV30 and TRBJ2-1; 10 bases are shared with TRBD1. The length of the CDR3 is 17 residues. CDR1 and CDR2 from the germline V gene are GTSNPN and SVGIG (reference sequence). Unmatched junction bases numbered 17, after V lost 5 bases and J lost 7 bases. Here the CDR3 reads CAWDPNLQTGGPNEQFF. The CDR3 DNA reads as TGTGCCTGGGACCCGAATCTTCAGACAGGGGGCCCGAATGAGCAGTTCTTC.

The chain's CDR3 is CASRSTGGNEQFF. The CDR3 DNA reads TGTGCCAGCAGATCGACAGGGGGGAATGAGCAGTTCTTC. This chain links TRBV6-5 with TRBJ2-1; 9 positions match TRBD1. Germline trimming cut 6 bases from V and 7 bases from J; bases unmatched to any gene: 4. This CDR3 has 13 residues. Germline CDR1 reads MNHEY; CDR2 reads SVGAGI.

The V call is TRBV29-1, the J call TRBJ2-2; TRBD1 agrees at 7 bases. CDR3 size: 12 residues. The germline CDR1 and CDR2 sequences are SQVTM and ANQGSEA. Trimming took 6 bases from V and 6 from J; bases not matched to a gene: 4. The DNA for the CDR3 is TGCAGCGTCCTCACAGGGGCCGGGGAGCTGTTTTTT. Its translation: CSVLTGAGELFF.

The rearrangement uses TRBV7-6 and TRBJ2-7; D is perhaps TRBD1 (5 bases). CDR1 is SGHVS and CDR2 is FNYEAQ in the germline V gene. Deletions cut 0 bases from V and 7 bases from J, with 13 bases between. The CDR3 is 14 residues long. The CDR3: CASSLAQGSWEQYF. In DNA form, the CDR3 reads TGTGCCAGCAGCTTAGCGCAGGGTTCCTGGGAGCAGTACTTC.

The chain employs TRBV20-1 and TRBJ2-7; tentatively, D is TRBD1 or TRBD2 (5 bases each). The CDR3 length is 15 residues. The germline gives CDR1 DFQATT, CDR2 SNEGSKA (reference sequence). V shed 7 bases and J shed 7 bases, with 26 bases lying between them. The CDR3 DNA follows: TGCAGTGTTGGGGACGCTGCGAGTGGTCTTCAAGAGCAGTACTTC. This encodes CSVGDAASGLQEQYF.

In its sample, this clonotype was seen a few times. V usage is TRBV21-1 and J usage is TRBJ1-2. TRBV21-1 constitutes a pseudogene. The CDR3 length is 13 residues. The CDR3: CASSNSGTYGYTF. The CDR3, as DNA: TGTGCCAGCAGCAACTCAGGAACTTATGGCTACACCTTC.

The DNA for the CDR3 is TGTGCCAGCTCACTACGACGTGACTCCTACGAGCAGTACTTC. Translating it yields CASSLRRDSYEQYF. This chain connects TRBV18 to TRBJ2-7; D gene ambiguous. The length of the CDR3 is 14 residues. Germline values: CDR1 KGHSH, CDR2 LQKENI. V was clipped by 4 bases and J by 0 bases, with 10 bases between them.

The chain has TRBV28 and TRBJ2-2; TRBD1 matches at 8 bases. Losses at the gene ends were 6 bases for V and 3 bases for J; bases not matched to a gene: 6. Germline V gives CDR1 MDHEN, CDR2 SYDVKM. This CDR3 has 15 amino acids. CDR3 in amino acids: CASRLTGGYTGELFF. In nucleotides, the CDR3 is TGTGCCAGCAGGCTTACAGGGGGATACACCGGGGAGCTGTTTTTT.